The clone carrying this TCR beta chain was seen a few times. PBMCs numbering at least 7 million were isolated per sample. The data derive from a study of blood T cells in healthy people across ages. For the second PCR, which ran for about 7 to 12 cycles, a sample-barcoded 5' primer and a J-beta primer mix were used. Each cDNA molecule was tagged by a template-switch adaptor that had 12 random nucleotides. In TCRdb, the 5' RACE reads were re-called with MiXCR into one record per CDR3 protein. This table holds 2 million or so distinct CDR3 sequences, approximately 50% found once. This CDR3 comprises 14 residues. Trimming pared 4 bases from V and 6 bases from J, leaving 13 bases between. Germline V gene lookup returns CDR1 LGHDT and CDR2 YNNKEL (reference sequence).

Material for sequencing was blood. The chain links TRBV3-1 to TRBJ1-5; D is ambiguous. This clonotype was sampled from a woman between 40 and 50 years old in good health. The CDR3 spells CASSLRVGVQPQHF. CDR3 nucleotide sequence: TGTGCCAGCAGCCTTCGTGTTGGAGTTCAGCCCCAGCATTTT.